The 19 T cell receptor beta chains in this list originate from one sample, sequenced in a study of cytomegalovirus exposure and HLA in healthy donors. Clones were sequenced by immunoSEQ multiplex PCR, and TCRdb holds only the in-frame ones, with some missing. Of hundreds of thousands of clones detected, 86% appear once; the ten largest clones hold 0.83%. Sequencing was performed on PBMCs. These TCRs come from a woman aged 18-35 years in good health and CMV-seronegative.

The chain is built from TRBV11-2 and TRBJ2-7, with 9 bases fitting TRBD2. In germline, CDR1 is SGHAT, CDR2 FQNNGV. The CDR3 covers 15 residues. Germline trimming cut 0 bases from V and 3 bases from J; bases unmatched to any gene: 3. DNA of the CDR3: TGTGCCAGCAGCTTAGAATTAGCGGGAGACTACGAGCAGTACTTC. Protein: CASSLELAGDYEQYF.

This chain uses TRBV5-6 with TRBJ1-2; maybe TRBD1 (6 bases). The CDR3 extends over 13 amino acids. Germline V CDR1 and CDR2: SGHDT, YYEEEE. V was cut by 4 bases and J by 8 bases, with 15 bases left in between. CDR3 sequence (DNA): TGTGCCAGCAGCACTACAGGGAAGAAGGGCTACACCTTC. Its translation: CASSTTGKKGYTF.

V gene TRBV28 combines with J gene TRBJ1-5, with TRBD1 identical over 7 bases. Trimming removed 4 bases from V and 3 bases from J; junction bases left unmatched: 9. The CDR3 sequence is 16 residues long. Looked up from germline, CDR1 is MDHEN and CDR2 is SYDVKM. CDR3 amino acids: CASSSSTGAYNQPQHF. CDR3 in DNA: TGTGCCAGCAGTTCCAGCACAGGGGCGTACAATCAGCCCCAGCATTTT.

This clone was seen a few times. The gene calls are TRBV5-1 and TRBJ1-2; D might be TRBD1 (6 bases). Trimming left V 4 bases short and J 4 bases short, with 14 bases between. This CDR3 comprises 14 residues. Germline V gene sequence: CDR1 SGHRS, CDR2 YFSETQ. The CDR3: CASSPRQVGYGYTF. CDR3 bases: TGCGCCAGCAGCCCCAGACAGGTTGGCTATGGCTACACCTTC.

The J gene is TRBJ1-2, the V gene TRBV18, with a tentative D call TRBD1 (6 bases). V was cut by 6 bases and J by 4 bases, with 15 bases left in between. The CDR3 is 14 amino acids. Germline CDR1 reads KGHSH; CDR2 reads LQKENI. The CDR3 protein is CASSQMDSAYGYTF. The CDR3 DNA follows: TGTGCCAGCTCCCAGATGGACAGCGCCTATGGCTACACCTTC.

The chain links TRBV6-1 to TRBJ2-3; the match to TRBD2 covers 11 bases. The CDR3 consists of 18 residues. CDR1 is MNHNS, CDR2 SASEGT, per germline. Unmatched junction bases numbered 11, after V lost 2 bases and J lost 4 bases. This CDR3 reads CASSEPGGSGGASDTQYF. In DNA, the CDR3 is TGTGCCAGCAGTGAACCCGGGGGTAGCGGGGGGGCCTCAGATACGCAGTATTTT.

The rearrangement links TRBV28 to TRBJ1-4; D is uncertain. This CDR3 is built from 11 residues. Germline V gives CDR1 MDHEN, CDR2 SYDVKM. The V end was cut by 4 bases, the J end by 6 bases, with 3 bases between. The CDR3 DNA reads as TGTGCCAGCAGTTCCGATGAAAAACTGTTTTTT. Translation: CASSSDEKLFF.

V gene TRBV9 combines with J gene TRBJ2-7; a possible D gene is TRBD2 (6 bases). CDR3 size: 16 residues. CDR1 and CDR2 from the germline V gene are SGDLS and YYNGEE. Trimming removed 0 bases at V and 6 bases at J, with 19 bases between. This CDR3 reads CASSVEQGVSGGEQYF. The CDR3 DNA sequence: TGTGCCAGCAGCGTAGAACAAGGAGTTAGCGGTGGCGAGCAGTACTTC.

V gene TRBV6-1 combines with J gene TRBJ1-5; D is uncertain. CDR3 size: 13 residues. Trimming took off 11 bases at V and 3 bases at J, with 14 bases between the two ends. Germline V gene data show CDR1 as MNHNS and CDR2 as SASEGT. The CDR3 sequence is CASLRGYNQPQHF. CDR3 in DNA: TGTGCCTCCCTCCGAGGGTACAATCAGCCCCAGCATTTT.

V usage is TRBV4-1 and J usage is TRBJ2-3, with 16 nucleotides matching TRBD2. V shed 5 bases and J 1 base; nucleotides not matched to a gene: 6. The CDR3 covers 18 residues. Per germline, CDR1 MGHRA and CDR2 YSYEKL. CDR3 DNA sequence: TGCGCCAGCAGCGAAAAGGGACTAGCGGGAGGGCGCACAGATACGCAGTATTTT. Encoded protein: CASSEKGLAGGRTDTQYF.

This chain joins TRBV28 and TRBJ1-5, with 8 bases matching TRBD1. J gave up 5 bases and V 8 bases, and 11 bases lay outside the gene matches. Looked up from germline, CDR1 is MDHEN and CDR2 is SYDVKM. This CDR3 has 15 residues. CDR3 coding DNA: TGTGCCAGCCAAAGGGGCAGGGGGCCCTATCAGCCCCAGCATTTT. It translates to CASQRGRGPYQPQHF.

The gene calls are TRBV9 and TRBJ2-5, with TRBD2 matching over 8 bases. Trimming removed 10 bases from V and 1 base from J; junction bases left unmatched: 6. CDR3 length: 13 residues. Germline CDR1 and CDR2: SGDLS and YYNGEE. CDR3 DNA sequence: TGTGCCTCCGCCGGGGGGGGCCAAGAGACCCAGTACTTC. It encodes CASAGGGQETQYF.

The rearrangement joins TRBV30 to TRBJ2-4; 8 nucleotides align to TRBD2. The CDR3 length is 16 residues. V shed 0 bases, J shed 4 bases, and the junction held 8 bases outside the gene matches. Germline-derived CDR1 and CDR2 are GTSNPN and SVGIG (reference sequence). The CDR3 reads CAWSVSAGGAKNIQYF. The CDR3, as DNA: TGTGCCTGGAGTGTATCGGCGGGGGGCGCGAAAAACATTCAGTACTTC.

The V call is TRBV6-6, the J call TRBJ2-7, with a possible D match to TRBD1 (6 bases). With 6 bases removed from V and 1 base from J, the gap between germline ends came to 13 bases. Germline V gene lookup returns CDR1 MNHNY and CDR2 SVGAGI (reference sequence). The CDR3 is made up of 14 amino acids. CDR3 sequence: CASRPRDTSYEQYF. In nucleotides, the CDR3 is TGTGCCAGCAGACCCCGGGACACTTCCTACGAGCAGTACTTC.

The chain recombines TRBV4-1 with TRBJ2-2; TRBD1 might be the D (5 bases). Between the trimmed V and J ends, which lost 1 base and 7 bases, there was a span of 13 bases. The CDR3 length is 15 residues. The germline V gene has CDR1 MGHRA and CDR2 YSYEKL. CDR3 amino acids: CASSQVQGVGGELFF. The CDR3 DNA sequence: TGCGCCAGCAGCCAAGTGCAGGGTGTTGGCGGGGAGCTGTTTTTT.

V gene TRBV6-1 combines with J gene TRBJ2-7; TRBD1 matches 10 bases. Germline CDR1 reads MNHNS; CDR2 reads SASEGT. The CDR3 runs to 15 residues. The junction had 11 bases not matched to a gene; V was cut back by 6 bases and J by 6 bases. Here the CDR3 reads CASRVPGTGVREQYF. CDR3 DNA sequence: TGTGCCAGCAGGGTCCCCGGGACAGGGGTTCGCGAGCAGTACTTC.

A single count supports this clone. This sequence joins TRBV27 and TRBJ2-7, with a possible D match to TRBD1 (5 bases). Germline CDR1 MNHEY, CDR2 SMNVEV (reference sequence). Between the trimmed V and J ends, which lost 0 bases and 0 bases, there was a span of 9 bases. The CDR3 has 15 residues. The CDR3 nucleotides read TGTGCCAGCAGTTTATCGGCCAGGGCCTCCTACGAGCAGTACTTC. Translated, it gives CASSLSARASYEQYF.

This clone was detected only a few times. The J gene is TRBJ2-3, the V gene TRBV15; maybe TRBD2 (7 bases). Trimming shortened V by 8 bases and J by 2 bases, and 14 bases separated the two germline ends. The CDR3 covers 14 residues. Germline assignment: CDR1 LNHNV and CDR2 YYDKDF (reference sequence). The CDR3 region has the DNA TGTGCCACCGGGGCGGGGGCCGACACAGATACGCAGTATTTT. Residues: CATGAGADTDTQYF.

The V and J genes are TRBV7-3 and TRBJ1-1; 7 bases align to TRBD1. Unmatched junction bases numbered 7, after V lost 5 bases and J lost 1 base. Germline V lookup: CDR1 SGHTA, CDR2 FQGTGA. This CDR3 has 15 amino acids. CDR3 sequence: CASSPRTGRNTEAFF. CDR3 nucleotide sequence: TGTGCCAGCAGCCCTCGGACAGGTAGGAACACTGAAGCTTTCTTT.